The 20 T cell receptor beta chains in this list originate from one sample, sequenced in a study of T-cell memory formation after mild COVID-19. Using its own MiXCR run on the 5' RACE reads, TCRdb lists one record per CDR3 protein. The table includes fewer than 250,000 distinct CDR3 sequences, approximately 15% detected once. The sample comprised PBMCs or a T cell subset sorted from them (not recorded which). These receptors came from an adult woman who had mild COVID-19 (a few samples of this study predate the infection). Cell type and time point are not known.

The chain has TRBV12-3 or TRBV12-4 and TRBJ2-2; 10 bases line up with TRBD1. J gave up 5 bases and V 7 bases, and 22 bases lay outside the gene matches. The CDR3 spans 20 residues. CDR3 region: CASILRGSGTGVPRTGELFF. The CDR3 DNA reads as TGTGCCAGCATCCTTCGGGGGTCCGGGACAGGGGTCCCAAGGACCGGGGAGCTGTTTTTT.

In DNA form, the CDR3 reads TGTGCCAGCACCACTAGCGGGGGGGCCCGGGCAGAGACCCAGTACTTC. Encoded protein: CASTTSGGARAETQYF. The chain couples TRBV7-8 to TRBJ2-5; 13 bases line up with TRBD2. The ends lost 7 bases at V and 4 bases at J; junction bases unmatched: 9. Germline V gives CDR1 SGHVS, CDR2 FQNEAQ. This CDR3 is 16 amino acids long. The whole variable domain, remainder taken from reference TRBV7-8 and TRBJ2-5, is GAGVSQSPRYKVAKRGQDVALRCDPISGHVSLFWYQQALGQGPEFLTYFQNEAQLDKSGLPSDRFFAERPEGSVSTLKIQRTQQEDSAVYLCASTTSGGARAETQYFGPGTRLLVL.

The table lists this clonotype with a few counts. The chain is built from TRBV6-5 and TRBJ1-2, with 9 bases matching TRBD1. The CDR3 totals 12 residues. Losses at the gene ends were 4 bases for V and 10 bases for J; bases not matched to a gene: 4. The germline gives CDR1 MNHEY, CDR2 SVGAGI. CDR3 DNA sequence: TGTGCCAGCAGTTCCGGGACAGGGAACTACACCTTC. Amino acids: CASSSGTGNYTF.

The chain has TRBV4-1 and TRBJ2-1; 8 bases align to TRBD2. The germline CDR1 and CDR2 sequences are MGHRA and YSYEKL. The V gene end was trimmed by 1 base and the J gene end by 9 bases; junction bases not matched to a gene: 8. This CDR3 spans 15 amino acids. As DNA, the CDR3 is TGCGCCAGCAGCCAAGGAAGCGGGAGAAGCGGTGAGCAGTTCTTC. It codes for CASSQGSGRSGEQFF.

The chain employs TRBV7-8 and TRBJ2-1, with D unresolved. CDR1 and CDR2 (germline): SGHVS, FQNEAQ. With 5 bases removed from V and 6 bases from J, the gap between germline ends came to 17 bases. The length of the CDR3 is 15 residues. CDR3 DNA sequence: TGTGCCAGCAGCCCTGCCAGATTCGAGCCCAATGAGCAGTTCTTC. It specifies CASSPARFEPNEQFF. The whole variable domain, remainder taken from reference TRBV7-8 and TRBJ2-1, is GAGVSQSPRYKVAKRGQDVALRCDPISGHVSLFWYQQALGQGPEFLTYFQNEAQLDKSGLPSDRFFAERPEGSVSTLKIQRTQQEDSAVYLCASSPARFEPNEQFFGPGTRLTVL.

The V and J genes are TRBV3-1 and TRBJ1-2, with no clear D. The V and J ends lost 5 bases and 3 bases respectively, with 16 bases between them. Germline assignment: CDR1 LGHDT and CDR2 YNNKEL (reference sequence). The CDR3 totals 15 residues. The CDR3 protein is CASSDVGGGDYGYTF. CDR3 sequence (DNA): TGTGCCAGCAGCGATGTGGGCGGCGGAGACTATGGCTACACCTTC. The full variable domain, its missing parts supplied by reference TRBV3-1 and TRBJ1-2, is DTAVSQTPKYLVTQMGNDKSIKCEQNLGHDTMYWYKQDSKKFLKIMFSYNNKELIINETVPNRFSPKSPDKAHLNLHINSLELGDSAVYFCASSDVGGGDYGYTFGSGTRLTVV.

The chain is built from TRBV3-1 and TRBJ2-1, with a possible D match to TRBD1 (7 bases). V lost 8 bases and J 10 bases, leaving 24 bases between the germline ends. Germline CDR1 LGHDT, CDR2 YNNKEL (reference sequence). CDR3 size: 15 residues. As DNA, the CDR3 is TGTGCCAGCTCCCATGGAGGGGGCTCCCTCGGGGAGCAGTTCTTC. It codes for CASSHGGGSLGEQFF.

This clonotype showed up just a few times. The chain uses TRBV24-1 and TRBJ2-5, with 10 bases identical to TRBD2. Germline values: CDR1 KGHDR, CDR2 SFDVKD. The junction had 9 bases not matched to a gene; V was cut back by 7 bases and J by 5 bases. The CDR3 runs to 15 residues. The chain's CDR3 is CATSLTGTSVETQYF. The CDR3 region has the DNA TGTGCCACCAGCCTTACCGGGACTAGCGTCGAGACCCAGTACTTC.

This clonotype was counted only a few times. The V and J genes are TRBV4-3 and TRBJ2-1; maybe TRBD1 (5 bases). V dropped 0 bases and J dropped 0 bases, with 9 bases sitting between them. Germline lookup yields CDR1 LGHNA and CDR2 YSLEER. This CDR3 is 16 amino acids long. CDR3 residues: CASSQEWGRSYNEQFF. The CDR3 DNA is TGCGCCAGCAGCCAAGAGTGGGGCCGCTCCTACAATGAGCAGTTCTTC.

Concerning this clonotype: A much larger clone lies a single base off, so this may be a read error. Likely a read error: the CDR3 ends without its conserved phenylalanine or tryptophan. The chain recombines TRBV7-2 with TRBJ2-1; 9 bases agree with TRBD2. J lost 2 bases, V lost 4 bases, and 3 bases had no gene match. CDR1 and CDR2 from the germline V gene are SGHTA and FQGNSA. This CDR3 has 15 amino acids. CDR3 sequence reads: CASSSLAGAYNEQFL. CDR3 DNA sequence: TGTGCCAGCAGCTCCTTAGCGGGAGCCTACAATGAGCAGTTCTTA.

At least ten counts were recorded for this clonotype. V usage is TRBV5-1 and J usage is TRBJ2-1; no clear D gene. The V gene's germline CDR1 is SGHRS and CDR2 YFSETQ. Between the trimmed V and J ends, which lost 0 bases and 8 bases, there was a span of 6 bases. The CDR3 is made up of 12 amino acids. The CDR3 spells CASSLGADEQFF. The DNA of the CDR3 is TGCGCCAGCAGCTTGGGAGCAGATGAGCAGTTCTTC. The whole variable domain, remainder taken from reference TRBV5-1 and TRBJ2-1, is KAGVTQTPRYLIKTRGQQVTLSCSPISGHRSVSWYQQTPGQGLQFLFEYFSETQRNKGNFPGRFSGRQFSNSRSEMNVSTLELGDSALYLCASSLGADEQFFGPGTRLTVL.

The chain carries TRBV11-2 and TRBJ2-1; D remains ambiguous. V lost 4 bases to trimming and J lost 10 bases, with 17 bases between them. The CDR3 spans 14 residues. Germline V gene data show CDR1 as SGHAT and CDR2 as FQNNGV. The CDR3 loop is CASSSRVLTWEQFF. As DNA, the CDR3 is TGTGCCAGCAGCTCTAGGGTCCTTACGTGGGAGCAGTTCTTC.

This clonotype has a handful of counts. This chain connects TRBV6-1 to TRBJ1-6, with 7 bases fitting TRBD1. Germline loops: CDR1 MNHNS, CDR2 SASEGT. V lost 4 bases, J lost 7 bases, and 7 bases stayed unmatched. This CDR3 comprises 15 residues. Here the CDR3 reads CASSAGTVKNSPLHF. The CDR3 DNA sequence: TGTGCCAGCAGTGCTGGGACAGTTAAAAATTCACCCCTCCACTTT.

This chain connects TRBV11-3 to TRBJ2-1; D is undetermined. Germline-derived CDR1 and CDR2 are SGHNT and YENEEA. The CDR3 spans 14 residues. V shed 5 bases and J shed 7 bases, with 15 bases lying between them. In DNA form, the CDR3 reads TGTGCCAGCAGCCCACCCGGACGGGCGAATGAGCAGTTCTTC. Residues: CASSPPGRANEQFF.

This chain uses TRBV11-2 with TRBJ2-1; D unresolved. In germline, CDR1 is SGHAT, CDR2 FQNNGV. Trimming pared 2 bases from V and 0 bases from J, leaving 14 bases between. The CDR3 contains 17 residues. CDR3 nucleotides: TGTGCCAGCAGCTTAATTCAGTATCGAAGCTCCTACAATGAGCAGTTCTTC. Its translation is CASSLIQYRSSYNEQFF.

This rearrangement joins TRBV6-2 or TRBV6-3 to TRBJ2-1; D perhaps matches TRBD1 (7 bases). Germline V gene data show CDR1 as MNHEY and CDR2 as SVGEGT. The CDR3 is made up of 17 amino acids. Trimming left V 8 bases short and J 2 bases short, with 22 bases between. CDR3 sequence (DNA): TGTGCCAGCGCACAAGGGGGCGGGACACCAACCTACAATGAGCAGTTCTTC. Its translation is CASAQGGGTPTYNEQFF.

The chain uses TRBV6-6 and TRBJ1-4, with unresolved D. CDR1 is MNHNY, CDR2 SVGAGI, per germline (reference sequence). This CDR3 has 12 amino acids. Trimming stripped 8 bases from V and 4 bases from J, with 8 bases between. CDR3 amino acids: CASGGLNEKLFF. The CDR3 coding sequence is TGTGCCAGCGGCGGACTTAATGAAAAACTGTTTTTT.

This clonotype was found a few times. V usage is TRBV5-6 and J usage is TRBJ1-2, with D hard to call. With 3 bases removed from V and 1 base from J, the gap between germline ends came to 10 bases. This CDR3 spans 14 amino acids. Germline values: CDR1 SGHDT, CDR2 YYEEEE. The CDR3: CASSSISVNYGYTF. The CDR3 bases are TGTGCCAGCAGCTCTATTTCCGTTAACTATGGCTACACCTTC.

This clonotype has just a few counts. The chain joins TRBV9 to TRBJ2-7; possible D gene TRBD2, 6 bases. Trimming stripped 3 bases from V and 5 bases from J, with 15 bases between. The CDR3 runs 14 residues. Germline CDR1 SGDLS, CDR2 YYNGEE. The CDR3 region has the DNA TGTGCCAGCAGCGCGGGAGAATTTTCAAACGAGCAGTACTTC. Its protein is CASSAGEFSNEQYF.

The table lists this clonotype with a few counts. The chain combines TRBV7-9 with TRBJ2-3; 9 nucleotides line up with TRBD2. J gave up 1 base and V 5 bases, and 4 bases lay outside the gene matches. This CDR3 is 15 amino acids long. CDR1 and CDR2 (germline): SEHNR, FQNEAQ (reference sequence). The CDR3 bases are TGTGCCAGCAGCGAGGTAGCGGGGGGCACAGATACGCAGTATTTT. Encoded protein: CASSEVAGGTDTQYF.